The 23 T cell receptor beta chains below all came from one sample that was sequenced in a study of T cells in women clearing cervical HPV infection. The assay was immunoSEQ multiplex PCR, and TCRdb's table has in-frame clones only and misses some. The sample holds roughly 31,000 clones. The source material was blood buffy coat. The receptor set was obtained from a woman between 18 and 75 years old with a cervical HPV16 infection that either progressed to CIN3+ or cleared (not recorded which).

Concerning this clone itself: The missing CDR3 end, 3 residues past where the read stops, is filled in from the germline J gene. The V and J genes are TRBV18 and TRBJ2-2; D perhaps matches TRBD1 (5 bases). The CDR3 runs to 15 residues. CDR1 is KGHSH and CDR2 is LQKENI in the germline V gene. This CDR3 reads CASSPAGSGANVLFF. CDR3 bases read: TGTGCCAGCTCACCAGCAGGCTCTGGGGCCAACGTG.

The CDR3 reads CSVEERGTGDNEQFF. The CDR3 bases that were read are TGCAGCGTCGAGGAACGCGGGACAGGGGACAATGAG. The genes are TRBV29-1 and TRBJ2-1; 10 bases agree with TRBD1. The read terminates 3 residues ahead of where the CDR3 ends, so the germline J gene completes it. CDR1 and CDR2 from the germline V gene are SQVTM and ANQGSEA. V lost 6 bases to trimming and J lost 5 bases; unmatched junction nucleotides: 10. The CDR3 length is 15 residues.

With regard to this clone: Sequencing ends 3 residues short of the CDR3 end; the germline J gene provides the rest. This chain connects TRBV19 to TRBJ2-4; 10 bases align to TRBD2. V shed 3 bases and J 0 bases; nucleotides not matched to a gene: 8. There are 18 residues in the CDR3. CDR1 is LNHDA, CDR2 SQIVND, per germline (reference sequence). CDR3 bases read: TGTGCCAGTAGTATCGGGCTAGCGGGGGCGTTAGCCAAAAACATT. Amino acids: CASSIGLAGALAKNI. From start to end, the CDR3 is CASSIGLAGALAKNIQYF.

Notes on this clone: The CDR3 end falls 3 residues outside the read, so it is completed with the germline J gene. The chain joins TRBV5-5 to TRBJ1-1; maybe TRBD1 (6 bases). The V end lost 0 bases, the J end lost 5 bases, and 11 bases lay between the germline ends. The CDR3 loop spans 14 amino acids. CDR1 and CDR2 from the germline V gene are SGHKS and YYEKEE (reference sequence). The CDR3 sequence is CASSLAGRGTEAFF. Partial CDR3 DNA: TGTGCCAGCAGCTTGGCCGGCAGGGGAACTGAA.

Concerning this clone: The read stops 3 residues short of the end of the CDR3; the missing end is completed from the germline J gene. The V call is TRBV18, the J call TRBJ2-4, with 7 bases matching TRBD1. The CDR3 runs 17 residues. CDR1 and CDR2 (germline): KGHSH, LQKENI. The CDR3 bases that were read are TGTGCCAGCTCACTTCGGACAGGAAACTATTTCGTTTATGGT. It is translated as CASSLRTGNYFVYG. The entire CDR3 is CASSLRTGNYFVYGQYF.

A word on this clone: The missing CDR3 end, 3 residues past where the read stops, is filled in from the germline J gene. The genes are TRBV5-6 and TRBJ1-1; 9 nucleotides line up with TRBD1. CDR1 and CDR2 from the germline V gene are SGHDT and YYEEEE. After removal of 0 bases from V and 1 base from J, the junction contained 1 base not matched to a gene. The length of the CDR3 is 15 residues. CDR3: CASSLGDRENTEAFF. CDR3 bases read: TGTGCCAGCAGCTTGGGGGACAGGGAGAACACTGAA.

A word on this clone: The CDR3 end is not reached by the read, which stops 3 residues before it; the germline J gene fills it in. V usage is TRBV5-1 and J usage is TRBJ2-3; TRBD1 matches 7 bases. V gave up 0 bases and J gave up 5 bases; unmatched junction bases: 6. The germline gives CDR1 SGHRS, CDR2 YFSETQ. The CDR3 contains 15 residues. This CDR3 is CASSLGQGRGDTQYF. CDR3 bases read: TGCGCCAGCAGCTTGGGACAGGGTAGAGGAGATACG.

Concerning this clone itself: Read coverage stops 3 residues before the CDR3 terminus; the germline J gene supplies the remainder. The genes are TRBV5-1 and TRBJ1-1, with TRBD1 identical over 10 bases. In germline, CDR1 is SGHRS, CDR2 YFSETQ. J gave up 4 bases and V 4 bases, and 7 bases lay outside the gene matches. This CDR3 contains 15 residues. CDR3 loop: CASSGDRGSGTEAFF. The CDR3 bases that were read are TGCGCCAGCAGCGGGGACAGGGGATCAGGCACTGAA.

Comment on this clone: With the read ending 3 residues before the CDR3 end, the germline J gene is used to fill in that end. This chain uses TRBV30 with TRBJ1-4, with no clear D. V was shortened by 0 bases and J by 4 bases, with 9 bases between the two germline ends. Germline values: CDR1 GTSNPN, CDR2 SVGIG (reference sequence). The CDR3 spans 14 residues. The covered CDR3 bases are TGTGCCTGGAGTGTCTGGCCTGATAATGAAAAA. It is translated as CAWSVWPDNEK. From start to end, the CDR3 is CAWSVWPDNEKLFF. Looking up the rest from reference TRBV30 and TRBJ1-4 gives the full variable domain: SQTIHQWPATLVQPVGSPLSLECTVEGTSNPNLYWYRQAAGRGLQLLFYSVGIGQISSEVPQNLSASRPQDRQFILSSKKLLLSDSGFYLCAWSVWPDNEKLFFGSGTQLSVL.

With regard to this clone: The sequence runs out 3 residues before the end of the CDR3; the remainder is reconstructed from the germline J gene. This chain joins TRBV2 and TRBJ2-5, with 7 positions matching TRBD2. The CDR3 loop spans 14 amino acids. V lost 3 bases, J lost 5 bases, and 6 bases stayed unmatched. CDR1 is SNHLY and CDR2 is FYNNEI in the germline V gene. The CDR3 loop is CASSDLGGTETQYF. The CDR3 bases that were read are TGTGCCAGCAGTGATTTGGGGGGGACGGAGACC.

As for this clone: The CDR3 extends 3 residues past the end of the read, so its final part is completed from the germline J gene. The V gene is TRBV2, the J gene TRBJ2-5; 9 positions match TRBD2. The V segment lost 4 bases and the J segment 4 bases; nucleotides outside the gene matches: 7. CDR3 size: 15 residues. Germline V gene data show CDR1 as SNHLY and CDR2 as FYNNEI. The CDR3 spells CASSGWAGGRETQYF. The sequenced CDR3 bases are TGTGCCAGCAGTGGTTGGGCGGGGGGGCGAGAGACC.

To note about this clone: One junction end disagrees with the germline gene, perhaps due to a read error. The read ends 3 residues shy of where the CDR3 ends; the end is completed using the germline J gene. The chain employs TRBV19 and TRBJ2-7; D may be TRBD1 (6 bases). This CDR3 contains 14 residues. Germline V gene lookup returns CDR1 LNHDA and CDR2 SQIVND (reference sequence). CDR3 residues: CACSIVGGEYEQYF. CDR3 DNA (partial): TGTGCCTGTAGTATTGTAGGGGGAGAATACGAG.

Of note for this clone: The sequenced fragment ends 3 residues before the CDR3 boundary, so the rest is inferred from the germline J gene. The chain uses TRBV10-3 and TRBJ1-6; no reliable D call. Looked up from germline, CDR1 is ENHRY and CDR2 is SYGVKD. Trimming took off 0 bases at V and 5 bases at J, with 5 bases between the two ends. The CDR3 covers 14 residues. The DNA read from the CDR3 is TGTGCCATCAGTGAGTCGGCTGATAATTCACCC. Translating gives CAISESADNSP. The entire CDR3 protein is CAISESADNSPLHF.

Remarks on this clone: The observed sequence ends 3 residues before the CDR3 terminus, with the missing tail filled in from the germline J gene. V is TRBV6-1 and J is TRBJ1-1; TRBD1 matches at 8 bases. Germline V CDR1 and CDR2: MNHNS, SASEGT. The junction had 1 base not matched to a gene; V was cut back by 4 bases and J by 0 bases. The CDR3 has 14 residues. The CDR3 spells CASSATGVNTEAFF. The covered CDR3 bases are TGTGCCAGCAGTGCGACAGGGGTGAACACTGAA.

As regards this clone: The read ends 3 residues shy of where the CDR3 ends; the end is completed using the germline J gene. This chain uses TRBV20-1 with TRBJ2-7; possibly TRBD1 for D (7 bases). Trimming pared 5 bases from V and 3 bases from J, leaving 14 bases between. Germline V gene lookup returns CDR1 DFQATT and CDR2 SNEGSKA (reference sequence). CDR3 length: 13 amino acids. The sequenced part of the CDR3 DNA is TGCAGTGCTTCCGACAGGGAGGACTACGAG. This gives the protein CSASDREDYE. The complete CDR3 reads CSASDREDYEQYF.

Details on this clone: The missing CDR3 end, 3 residues past where the read stops, is filled in from the germline J gene. This chain links TRBV19 with TRBJ2-6; no firm D call. CDR1 and CDR2 (germline): LNHDA, SQIVND (reference sequence). CDR3 size: 15 residues. V was pared by 2 bases and J by 2 bases, with 7 bases between. The CDR3 here is CASSIRVAGANVLTF. The DNA read from the CDR3 is TGTGCCAGTAGTATAAGGGTAGCTGGGGCCAACGTC.

A word on this clone: The read ends 3 residues early relative to the CDR3; the germline J gene fills the gap. The V call is TRBV6-7, the J call TRBJ2-3, with TRBD2 identical over 15 bases. TRBV6-7 is placed among ORFs of uncertain function. This CDR3 region has 20 residues. Trimming at V came to 6 bases and at J to 5 bases, leaving 18 bases not matched to a gene. CDR3 bases read: TGTGCCAGCAGATCAGATCCTCGGACTAGCGGGGGGGCGAATCTAGATACG. It codes for CASRSDPRTSGGANLDT. The full CDR3 is CASRSDPRTSGGANLDTQYF.

With respect to this clone: The CDR3 end falls 3 residues outside the read, so it is completed with the germline J gene. The V call is TRBV6-2 or TRBV6-3, the J call TRBJ2-1, with 10 bases lining up with TRBD2. The V gene end was trimmed by 4 bases and the J gene end by 7 bases; junction bases not matched to a gene: 4. This CDR3 contains 14 residues. CDR1 and CDR2 (germline): MNHEY, SVGEGT. CDR3 protein: CASSWLAGANEQFF. The CDR3 DNA, read in part, is TGTGCCAGCAGTTGGCTAGCGGGAGCGAATGAG.

Turning to this clone: The read falls 3 residues short of the CDR3 end, and the missing part is taken from the germline J gene. The chain employs TRBV7-2 and TRBJ1-1, with 7 bases that match TRBD1. Germline V lookup: CDR1 SGHTA, CDR2 FQGNSA. The CDR3 runs 15 residues. The ends lost 3 bases at V and 0 bases at J; junction bases unmatched: 4. The CDR3: CASSFQGGMNTEAFF. CDR3 DNA (partial): TGTGCCAGCAGCTTCCAGGGGGGCATGAACACTGAA.

As for this clone: The read terminates 3 residues before the CDR3 end, so the remaining end is supplied by the germline J gene. The chain has TRBV11-2 and TRBJ2-1; TRBD2 aligns across 7 bases. This CDR3 is 15 amino acids long. CDR1 is SGHAT and CDR2 is FQNNGV in the germline V gene. With V trimmed by 4 bases and J by 9 bases, 12 bases remained unmatched. CDR3 bases read: TGTGCCAGCAGCTGGGCTAGCACTAGCGCTGGTGAG. It encodes CASSWASTSAGE. The entire CDR3 is CASSWASTSAGEQFF.

A remark on this clone: The missing CDR3 end, 3 residues past where the read stops, is filled in from the germline J gene. The rearrangement joins TRBV19 to TRBJ1-5; D not certain. Germline values: CDR1 LNHDA, CDR2 SQIVND (reference sequence). The V and J ends lost 5 bases and 5 bases respectively, with 10 bases between them. This CDR3 has 13 amino acids. The sequenced part of the CDR3 DNA is TGTGCCAGTAGTTCTACAGTTGATCAGCCC. This translates into CASSSTVDQP. The whole CDR3 sequence reads CASSSTVDQPQHF.

With regard to this clone: The CDR3 extends 3 residues past the end of the read, so its final part is completed from the germline J gene. The chain is built from TRBV28 and TRBJ2-1, with D possibly matching TRBD1 (6 bases). Per germline, CDR1 MDHEN and CDR2 SYDVKM. This CDR3 is 14 amino acids long. V dropped 7 bases and J dropped 7 bases, with 17 bases sitting between them. Incomplete CDR3 DNA: TGTGCCAGCAAGGGGCCAGGGGCGCTGAATGAG. Protein product: CASKGPGALNE. The whole CDR3 sequence reads CASKGPGALNEQFF.

To note about this clone: The read finishes 3 residues shy of the CDR3 end, and the germline J gene is used to complete it. Other DNA sequences in this specimen translate into the identical CDR3. This chain joins TRBV13 and TRBJ1-3; 9 nucleotides agree with TRBD1. With 5 bases clipped from V and 1 base from J, the junction kept 3 bases outside the gene matches. The CDR3 is 15 residues long. Germline V gene sequence: CDR1 PRHDT, CDR2 FYEKMQ (reference sequence). The CDR3 DNA, read in part, is TGTGCCAGCAGCCCGACAGGGGGGTCTGGAAACACC. Its protein is CASSPTGGSGNT. The entire CDR3 is CASSPTGGSGNTIYF.